The table lists the clone carrying this TCR beta chain with a few counts. V gave up 2 bases and J gave up 2 bases, with 10 bases separating them. This CDR3 is built from 14 residues. Germline-derived CDR1 and CDR2 are SGHRS and YFSETQ. These data originate in a study of CD8+ T cells in alopecia areata. Regarding treatment: oral pan-JAK inhibitor, 5-10 mg twice daily. The sequencing template was cDNA reverse transcribed from extracted RNA. Some clones are missing from TCRdb's copy, which holds only in-frame ones; the method was immunoSEQ multiplex PCR. The repertoire holds over 150,000 clones, with roughly three fifths as singletons.

V and J are TRBV5-1 and TRBJ1-1; a weak D match, TRBD1 (6 bases). The material was CD4+ T cells sorted from blood, obtained at week 4, from a patient treated with tofacitinib. The sequence was obtained from a human donor with alopecia areata. The CDR3 loop is CASSFRTANTEAFF. Here the CDR3 DNA reads TGCGCCAGCAGCTTTCGGACAGCAAACACTGAAGCTTTCTTT.